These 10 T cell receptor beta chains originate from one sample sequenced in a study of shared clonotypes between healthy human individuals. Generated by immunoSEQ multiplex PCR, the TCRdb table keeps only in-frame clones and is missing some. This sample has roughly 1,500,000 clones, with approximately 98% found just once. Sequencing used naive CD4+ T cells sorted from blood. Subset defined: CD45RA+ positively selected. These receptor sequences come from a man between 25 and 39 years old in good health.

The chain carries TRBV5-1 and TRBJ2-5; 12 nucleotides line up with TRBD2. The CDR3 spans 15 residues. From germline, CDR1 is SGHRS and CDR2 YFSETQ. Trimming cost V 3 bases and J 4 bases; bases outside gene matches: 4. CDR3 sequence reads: CASSSTGLAGETQYF. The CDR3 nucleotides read TGCGCCAGCAGCTCTACGGGACTAGCGGGAGAGACCCAGTACTTC.

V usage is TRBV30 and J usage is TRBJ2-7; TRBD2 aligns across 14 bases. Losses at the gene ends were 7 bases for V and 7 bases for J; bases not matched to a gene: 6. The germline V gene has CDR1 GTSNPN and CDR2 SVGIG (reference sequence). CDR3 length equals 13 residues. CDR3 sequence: CALGLAGGGEQYF. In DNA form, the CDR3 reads TGTGCCTTAGGACTAGCGGGAGGCGGGGAGCAGTACTTC.

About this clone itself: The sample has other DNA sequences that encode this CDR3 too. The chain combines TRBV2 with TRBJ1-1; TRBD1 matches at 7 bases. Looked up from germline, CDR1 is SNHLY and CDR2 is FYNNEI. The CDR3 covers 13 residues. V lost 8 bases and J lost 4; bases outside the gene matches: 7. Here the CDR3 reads CASSEGAGTEAFF. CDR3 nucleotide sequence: TGTGCCAGCTCGGAGGGGGCAGGCACTGAAGCTTTCTTT.

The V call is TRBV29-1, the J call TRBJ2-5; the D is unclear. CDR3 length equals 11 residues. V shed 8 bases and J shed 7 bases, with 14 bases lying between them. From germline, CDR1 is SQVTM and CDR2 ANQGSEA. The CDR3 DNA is TGCAGCTCACGACTCGCAGGGACCCAGTACTTC. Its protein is CSSRLAGTQYF. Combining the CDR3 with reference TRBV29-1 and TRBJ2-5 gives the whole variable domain SAVISQKPSRDICQRGTSLTIQCQVDSQVTMMFWYRQQPGQSLTLIATANQGSEATYESGFVIDKFPISRPNLTFSTLTVSNMSPEDSSIYLCSSRLAGTQYFGPGTRLLVL.

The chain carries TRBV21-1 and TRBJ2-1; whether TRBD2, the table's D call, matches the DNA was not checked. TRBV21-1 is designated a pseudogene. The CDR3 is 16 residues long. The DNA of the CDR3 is TGTGCCAGCAGCAAAGCCGGGGAGGGAGTGGGTAATGAGCAGTTCTTC. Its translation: CASSKAGEGVGNEQFF.

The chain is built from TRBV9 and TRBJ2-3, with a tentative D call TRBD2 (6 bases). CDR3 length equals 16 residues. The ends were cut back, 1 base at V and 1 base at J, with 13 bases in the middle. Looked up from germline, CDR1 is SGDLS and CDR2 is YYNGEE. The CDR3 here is CASSVTPSGGTDTQYF. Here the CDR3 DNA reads TGTGCCAGCAGCGTAACCCCCTCGGGAGGCACAGATACGCAGTATTTT.

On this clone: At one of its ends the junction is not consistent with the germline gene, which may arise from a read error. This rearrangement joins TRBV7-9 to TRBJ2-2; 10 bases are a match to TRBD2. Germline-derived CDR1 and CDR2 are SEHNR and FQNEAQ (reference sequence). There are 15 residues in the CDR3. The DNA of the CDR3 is TGTGCCAGCAGCCTAGCGGGAGCGTACACCGGGGAGCTGTTTTTT. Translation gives CASSLAGAYTGELFF.

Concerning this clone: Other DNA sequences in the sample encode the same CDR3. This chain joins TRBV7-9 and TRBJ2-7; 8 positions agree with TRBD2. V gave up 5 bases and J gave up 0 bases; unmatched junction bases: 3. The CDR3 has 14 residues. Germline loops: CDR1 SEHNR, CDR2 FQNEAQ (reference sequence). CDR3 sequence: CASSKRELSYEQYF. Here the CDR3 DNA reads TGTGCCAGCAGCAAGCGGGAGCTCTCCTACGAGCAGTACTTC.

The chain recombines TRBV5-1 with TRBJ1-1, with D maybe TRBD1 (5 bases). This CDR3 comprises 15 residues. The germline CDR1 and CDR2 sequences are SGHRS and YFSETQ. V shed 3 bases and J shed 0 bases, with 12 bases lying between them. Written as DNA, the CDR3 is TGCGCCAGCAGCTGGAACGGGGCAATGAACACTGAAGCTTTCTTT. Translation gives CASSWNGAMNTEAFF.

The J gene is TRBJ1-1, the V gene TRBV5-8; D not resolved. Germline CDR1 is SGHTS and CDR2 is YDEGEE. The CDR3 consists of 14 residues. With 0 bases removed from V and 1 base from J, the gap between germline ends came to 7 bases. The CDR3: CASSLVLGNTEAFF. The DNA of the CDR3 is TGTGCCAGCAGCTTGGTTCTGGGGAACACTGAAGCTTTCTTT.